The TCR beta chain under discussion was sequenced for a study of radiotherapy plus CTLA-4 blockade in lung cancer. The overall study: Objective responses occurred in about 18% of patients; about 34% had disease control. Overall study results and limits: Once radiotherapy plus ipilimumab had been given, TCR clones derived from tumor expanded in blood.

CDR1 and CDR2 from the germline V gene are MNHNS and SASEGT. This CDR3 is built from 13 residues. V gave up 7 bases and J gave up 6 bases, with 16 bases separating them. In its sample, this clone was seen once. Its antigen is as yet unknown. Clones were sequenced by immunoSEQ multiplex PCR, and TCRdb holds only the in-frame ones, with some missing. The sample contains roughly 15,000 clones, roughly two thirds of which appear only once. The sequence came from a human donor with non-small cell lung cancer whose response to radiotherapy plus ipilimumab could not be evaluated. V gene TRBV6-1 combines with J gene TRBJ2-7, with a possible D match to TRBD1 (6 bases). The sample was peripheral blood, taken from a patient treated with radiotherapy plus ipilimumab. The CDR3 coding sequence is TGTGCCAGCACCAAGACAGGATTGGCCGAGCAGTACTTC. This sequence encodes CASTKTGLAEQYF.